This record concerns one T cell receptor (beta chain) sequence. Its matching antigen is unknown. The sample originates from a study of a mutant IDH1 vaccine in newly diagnosed glioma. TCRdb's copy holds only in-frame clones and misses some; the assay was immunoSEQ multiplex PCR. The repertoire holds fewer than 35,000 clones, with approximately 78% as singletons. Trimming left V 7 bases short and J 2 bases short, with 18 bases between. The CDR3 totals 15 residues. Germline V gene lookup returns CDR1 MNHEY and CDR2 SVGAGI. The time point denotes: week 35, safety follow-up. In every dose of vaccine, 300 ug of mutant IDH1 20-mer peptide was given alongside topical imiquimod.

Material: PBMCs, obtained from a glioma patient whose treatment included an IDH1 peptide vaccine. The clonotype comes from a woman aged 40 to 50 with glioma. J is TRBJ2-7 and V is TRBV6-5; D possibly uses TRBD1 or TRBD2 (5 bases each). CDR3 nucleotides: TGTGCCAGCACCTCCCTTCGGGACGGAGCCTACGAGCAGTACTTC. Residues: CASTSLRDGAYEQYF.